The 18 T cell receptor beta chains below were found in one sample sequenced in a study of cytomegalovirus exposure and HLA in healthy donors. Primers for the PCR totalled 60 Vbeta and 13 Jbeta. Only in-frame clones appear in the TCRdb table, and some are missing; sequencing was by immunoSEQ multiplex PCR. The sample consists of more than 95,000 clones, 60% to 80% of them appearing once. The specimen sequenced was PBMCs. The receptors here all came from a man between 60 and 70 years old in good health and CMV-seronegative.

Relative to its sample, this clone is medium-sized (0.01 to 0.1%). Other DNA sequences of this sample code for an identical CDR3. V is TRBV5-6 and J is TRBJ1-6, with D hard to call. V gave up 5 bases and J gave up 9 bases, with 9 bases separating them. Per germline, CDR1 SGHDT and CDR2 YYEEEE. The CDR3 contains 12 residues. The CDR3 spells CASRVGLSPLHF. For the CDR3, the DNA is TGTGCCAGCAGGGTTGGGCTTTCACCCCTCCACTTT.

In the case of this clone: At one boundary the junction diverges from the germline segment, which might be a read error. This sequence joins TRBV7-9 and TRBJ2-5; possible D gene TRBD2, 5 bases. CDR1 is SEHNR and CDR2 is FQNEAQ in the germline V gene (reference sequence). This CDR3 comprises 15 residues. CDR3 sequence: CSSSLGSANQETQYF. CDR3 nucleotide sequence: TGTTCCAGCAGCTTAGGTAGCGCCAACCAAGAGACCCAGTACTTC.

V gene TRBV11-3 combines with J gene TRBJ2-5; 14 bases align to TRBD2. In germline, CDR1 is SGHNT, CDR2 YENEEA. V lost 4 bases to trimming and J lost 2 bases; unmatched junction nucleotides: 3. The CDR3 spans 16 residues. The CDR3 sequence is CASSYGTSGGQETQYF. The CDR3, as DNA: TGTGCCAGCAGCTACGGGACTAGCGGGGGACAAGAGACCCAGTACTTC.

This chain uses TRBV7-8 with TRBJ2-7; 7 nucleotides agree with TRBD1. This CDR3 spans 16 amino acids. V shed 5 bases and J 4 bases; nucleotides not matched to a gene: 14. Germline V gene data show CDR1 as SGHVS and CDR2 as FQNEAQ. The CDR3 reads CASSTGQTILLYEQYF. The CDR3 DNA reads as TGTGCCAGCAGCACGGGACAGACGATACTCCTTTACGAGCAGTACTTC.

The chain carries TRBV6-5 and TRBJ1-1, with a possible D match to TRBD1 (5 bases). The CDR3 is made up of 13 amino acids. V gave up 0 bases and J gave up 10 bases, with 12 bases separating them. Per germline, CDR1 MNHEY and CDR2 SVGAGI. CDR3 sequence reads: CASSYSRGLSAFF. Written as DNA, the CDR3 is TGTGCCAGCAGTTACTCGAGGGGACTTTCAGCTTTCTTT.

The table lists this clone with a few counts. Other DNA sequences in the same sample also yield this CDR3. The J gene is TRBJ2-5, the V gene TRBV19; D is possibly TRBD2 (7 bases). The V gene's germline CDR1 is LNHDA and CDR2 SQIVND (reference sequence). This CDR3 contains 15 residues. V gave up 1 base and J gave up 2 bases, with 11 bases separating them. The CDR3 coding sequence is TGTGCCAGTAGTATAGCGGGGGGCCCACAAGAGACCCAGTACTTC. It is translated as CASSIAGGPQETQYF.

This clone was seen just once. CDR3 region: CASSLYRGSPLHF. The CDR3 nucleotides are TGTGCCAGCAGCTTATACAGGGGTTCACCCCTCCACTTT. The gene calls are TRBV11-2 and TRBJ1-6, with 7 bases lining up with TRBD1. Looked up from germline, CDR1 is SGHAT and CDR2 is FQNNGV. Trimming at V came to 2 bases and at J to 9 bases, leaving 1 base not matched to a gene. This CDR3 is built from 13 residues.

The CDR3 DNA follows: TGTGCCAGCAGTGCCGGGACTAGCCCCCACGAGCAGTACTTC. Residues: CASSAGTSPHEQYF. V is TRBV27 and J is TRBJ2-7; TRBD2 aligns across 9 bases. CDR3 length: 14 residues. With 5 bases clipped from V and 5 bases from J, the junction kept 7 bases outside the gene matches. The germline gives CDR1 MNHEY, CDR2 SMNVEV (reference sequence).

The chain joins TRBV7-2 to TRBJ2-1; the match to TRBD2 covers 7 bases. The germline V gene has CDR1 SGHTA and CDR2 FQGNSA. The CDR3 totals 14 residues. V lost 1 base to trimming and J lost 6 bases; unmatched junction nucleotides: 3. The CDR3 is CASSLGGGGNEQFF. CDR3 nucleotide sequence: TGTGCCAGCAGCTTAGGCGGGGGAGGCAATGAGCAGTTCTTC.

The genes are TRBV19 and TRBJ2-7; TRBD1 agrees at 11 bases. CDR3 length: 16 residues. Germline CDR1 LNHDA, CDR2 SQIVND (reference sequence). Germline trimming cut 5 bases from V and 5 bases from J; bases unmatched to any gene: 11. CDR3: CASSFLRDRGRHEQYF. DNA of the CDR3: TGTGCCAGTAGTTTCCTCCGGGACAGGGGGAGGCACGAGCAGTACTTC.

V usage is TRBV11-3 and J usage is TRBJ1-1, with D maybe TRBD1 (5 bases). V dropped 5 bases and J dropped 1 base, with 14 bases sitting between them. The CDR3 spans 15 residues. Germline loops: CDR1 SGHNT, CDR2 YENEEA. Here the CDR3 DNA reads TGTGCCAGCAGCCCCCGCAGGGCAGCGAACACTGAAGCTTTCTTT. It yields the protein CASSPRRAANTEAFF.

The chain uses TRBV11-3 and TRBJ2-1; maybe TRBD1 (6 bases). The CDR3 is made up of 14 amino acids. V dropped 1 base and J dropped 5 bases, with 9 bases sitting between them. CDR1 and CDR2 (germline): SGHNT, YENEEA. This CDR3 is CASSLGQANNEQFF. As DNA, the CDR3 is TGTGCCAGCAGCTTAGGACAGGCAAACAATGAGCAGTTCTTC.

The chain employs TRBV10-3 and TRBJ1-4; possibly TRBD1 for D (6 bases). The CDR3 sequence is 17 residues long. Germline lookup yields CDR1 ENHRY and CDR2 SYGVKD. V lost 6 bases to trimming and J lost 8 bases, with 25 bases between them. CDR3: CAISPRDIRKEGEKLFF. DNA for the CDR3: TGTGCCATCAGCCCCCGGGACATAAGGAAGGAAGGGGAAAAACTGTTTTTT.

J is TRBJ1-1 and V is TRBV2; D gene ambiguous. Germline V lookup: CDR1 SNHLY, CDR2 FYNNEI. CDR3 length: 15 amino acids. Trimming removed 3 bases from V and 1 base from J, with 12 bases in between. CDR3 nucleotide sequence: TGTGCCAGCAGTGAGTCAGGTGGAGGGAACACTGAAGCTTTCTTT. Its protein is CASSESGGGNTEAFF.

The chain has TRBV19 and TRBJ2-3; 7 bases fit TRBD2. Germline assignment: CDR1 LNHDA and CDR2 SQIVND (reference sequence). J lost 3 bases, V lost 5 bases, and 8 bases had no gene match. The CDR3 sequence is 15 residues long. The CDR3 nucleotides are TGTGCCAGTAGTTCAAGCGGGGAAGGGACAGATACGCAGTATTTT. Amino acid sequence: CASSSSGEGTDTQYF.

The chain recombines TRBV11-3 with TRBJ2-3, with 9 bases that match TRBD2. Losses at the gene ends were 3 bases for V and 7 bases for J; bases not matched to a gene: 8. This CDR3 has 15 residues. Germline V gene sequence: CDR1 SGHNT, CDR2 YENEEA. This CDR3 reads CASSLGSGSGYTQYF. In DNA form, the CDR3 reads TGTGCCAGCAGCTTGGGTAGCGGGAGTGGTTATACGCAGTATTTT.

V usage is TRBV7-9 and J usage is TRBJ2-3, with 9 bases identical to TRBD2. Germline assignment: CDR1 SEHNR and CDR2 FQNEAQ (reference sequence). J was trimmed by 3 bases and V by 5 bases; bases with no gene match: 6. The CDR3 is 15 amino acids. This chain's CDR3 is CASSPGTSPTDTQYF. DNA for the CDR3: TGTGCCAGCAGCCCCGGGACTAGCCCAACAGATACGCAGTATTTT.

The chain employs TRBV4-1 and TRBJ2-7; 14 nucleotides line up with TRBD2. The CDR3 has 15 residues. The germline V gene encodes CDR1 MGHRA and CDR2 YSYEKL. Unmatched junction bases numbered 1, after V lost 3 bases and J lost 3 bases. The DNA of the CDR3 is TGCGCCAGCAGCCAGGGGACTAGCGGGGGCTACGAGCAGTACTTC. Amino acid sequence: CASSQGTSGGYEQYF.